This T cell receptor (beta chain) was observed in a study of blood T cell repertoires in COVID-19. The wider study: Researchers got acute and convalescent COVID-19 samples from the United States, Italy and Spain. T cells, B-cell-depleted T cells, or PBMCs supplied cDNA or gDNA.

V lost 0 bases to trimming and J lost 6 bases, with 9 bases between them. The CDR3 is 14 residues long. Germline V gives CDR1 SGHRS, CDR2 YFSETQ. Authors' analysis steps: Cell counts per sample came from amplifying reference gene primers. Clones were read by immunoSEQ multiplex PCR, and TCRdb kept only the in-frame ones, dropping some. For V, J and clone size, that table is used; D and trimming come from the DNA. The sample consists of 87,000 or so clones, about 83% of them appearing once. The chain combines TRBV5-1 with TRBJ2-2, with a possible D match to TRBD2 (5 bases). Sample: peripheral blood. The receptor's source is a woman in her 70s with acute or convalescent COVID-19. The CDR3 protein is CASSLAPGSGELFF. The CDR3 DNA follows: TGCGCCAGCAGCTTGGCCCCGGGATCCGGGGAGCTGTTTTTT.